This TCR beta chain was identified in a study of blood T cell repertoires in COVID-19. Study background: The samples span acute and convalescent COVID-19 from the United States, Italy and Spain. In each case, the material was cDNA or gDNA derived from T cells, B-cell-depleted T cells, or PBMCs.

As handled by the study authors: Estimation of nucleated cell counts relied on the amplification of reference gene primers. Data came from immunoSEQ multiplex PCR; TCRdb stores just in-frame clones and leaves some out. V and J calls and clone size follow that table, whereas D and trimming were derived from the DNA. The table has more than 85,000 clones, roughly 79% seen once. V gave up 1 base and J gave up 7 bases, with 23 bases separating them. Germline values: CDR1 MNHNS, CDR2 SASEGT. The CDR3 is 17 residues long. The gene calls are TRBV6-1 and TRBJ2-7; D is possibly TRBD2 (6 bases). The source material was peripheral blood. This clonotype was obtained from an older woman with acute or convalescent COVID-19. The CDR3 nucleotides are TGTGCCAGCAGTGAAGACCCCCTGCTAGCGCCAGTGAGGGAGCAGTACTTC. Translating gives CASSEDPLLAPVREQYF.